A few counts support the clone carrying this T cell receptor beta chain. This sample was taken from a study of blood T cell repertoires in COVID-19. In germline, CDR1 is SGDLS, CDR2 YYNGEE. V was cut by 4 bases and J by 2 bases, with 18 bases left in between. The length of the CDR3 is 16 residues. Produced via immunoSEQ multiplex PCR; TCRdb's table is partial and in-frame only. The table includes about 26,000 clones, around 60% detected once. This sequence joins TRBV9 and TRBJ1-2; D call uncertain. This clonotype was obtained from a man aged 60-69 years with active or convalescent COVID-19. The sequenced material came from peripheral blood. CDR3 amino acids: CASSPRGQSQNYGYTF. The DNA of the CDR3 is TGTGCCAGCAGCCCCCGAGGGCAGAGCCAAAACTATGGCTACACCTTC.